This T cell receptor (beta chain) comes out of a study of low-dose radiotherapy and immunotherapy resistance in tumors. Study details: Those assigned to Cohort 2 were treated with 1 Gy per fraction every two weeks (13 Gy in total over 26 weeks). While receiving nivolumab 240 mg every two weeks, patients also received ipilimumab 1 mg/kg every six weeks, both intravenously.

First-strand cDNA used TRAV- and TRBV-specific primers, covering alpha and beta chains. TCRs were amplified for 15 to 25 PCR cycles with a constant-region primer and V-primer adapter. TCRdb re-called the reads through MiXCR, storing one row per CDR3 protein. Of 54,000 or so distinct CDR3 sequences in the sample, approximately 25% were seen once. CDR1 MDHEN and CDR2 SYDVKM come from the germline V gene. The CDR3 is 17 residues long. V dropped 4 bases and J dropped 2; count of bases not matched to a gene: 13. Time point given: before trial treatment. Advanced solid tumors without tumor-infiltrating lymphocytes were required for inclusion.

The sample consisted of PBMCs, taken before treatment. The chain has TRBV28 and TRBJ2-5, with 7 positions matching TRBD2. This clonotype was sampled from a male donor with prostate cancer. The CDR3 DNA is TGTGCCAGCAGTTCCCCCCAAGCTAGCGGAACACAAGAGACCCAGTACTTC. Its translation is CASSSPQASGTQETQYF.